These 32 T cell receptor beta chains were sequenced from one sample in a study of control samples from healthy donors and cancer patients. Assay: immunoSEQ multiplex PCR; the TCRdb copy retains only in-frame clones and omits some. The sample has tens of thousands of clones; around 93% are singletons. Sequences were obtained from PBMCs. The receptors come from a man aged 25-45 years with colorectal cancer.

In this sample, this clone turned up once. V gene TRBV30 combines with J gene TRBJ2-3, with 12 bases that match TRBD1. The CDR3 is 14 residues long. CDR1 is GTSNPN and CDR2 is SVGIG in the germline V gene (reference sequence). The J segment lost 1 base and the V segment lost 5 bases, leaving 1 base of the junction unmatched. CDR3 nucleotides: TGTGCCTGGGGGACAGGGGGCGGCACAGATACGCAGTATTTT. This codes for CAWGTGGGTDTQYF.

In DNA, the CDR3 is TGCGCCAGCAGCCAGGGCTGGGGGAACTATGGCTACACCTTC. Residues: CASSQGWGNYGYTF. The chain joins TRBV4-3 to TRBJ1-2; tentatively, D is TRBD1 (5 bases). CDR3 length equals 14 residues. Germline CDR1 is LGHNA and CDR2 is YSLEER. Between the trimmed V and J ends, which lost 3 bases and 2 bases, there was a span of 10 bases.

This clone was counted once. The chain uses TRBV6-2 or TRBV6-3 and TRBJ1-1; 11 nucleotides agree with TRBD1. The CDR3 runs 17 residues. J lost 7 bases, V lost 3 bases, and 13 bases had no gene match. Germline V gene lookup returns CDR1 MNHEY and CDR2 SVGEGT. This CDR3 is CASSYYRDRGKHGEAFF. The CDR3 DNA reads TGTGCCAGCAGTTATTACCGGGACAGGGGGAAGCATGGTGAAGCTTTCTTT.

The rearrangement uses TRBV11-3 and TRBJ2-3; D may correspond to TRBD1 or TRBD2 (5 bases each). CDR3 length: 12 residues. V was cut by 1 base and J by 7 bases, with 6 bases left in between. Germline values: CDR1 SGHNT, CDR2 YENEEA. CDR3 DNA sequence: TGTGCCAGCAGCTTAGTGGGACATACGCAGTATTTT. Protein: CASSLVGHTQYF.

The chain has TRBV4-2 and TRBJ1-3; D ambiguous. This CDR3 contains 14 residues. Per germline, CDR1 LGHNA and CDR2 YNFKEQ. V shed 4 bases and J shed 3 bases, with 10 bases lying between them. The chain's CDR3 is CASSPRRDGNTIYF. CDR3 in DNA: TGTGCCAGCAGCCCCCGTAGGGATGGAAACACCATATATTTT.

Here the CDR3 DNA reads TGTGCCAGCAGTCCAAACCAGTCCCAGCGGGGGTTTTACAATGAGCAGTTCTTC. Residues: CASSPNQSQRGFYNEQFF. V usage is TRBV7-9 and J usage is TRBJ2-1; TRBD2 matches 8 bases. Trimming at V came to 6 bases and at J to 4 bases, leaving 17 bases not matched to a gene. This CDR3 is built from 18 residues. Germline CDR1 reads SEHNR; CDR2 reads FQNEAQ (reference sequence).

The V call is TRBV6-5, the J call TRBJ2-2; D is ambiguous. V lost 7 bases and J lost 8, with 17 bases in between. CDR3 length: 14 amino acids. Germline CDR1 MNHEY, CDR2 SVGAGI. The CDR3 coding sequence is TGTGCCAGCACGCCCGCGGTACCTGGGGGGGAGCTGTTTTTT. This sequence encodes CASTPAVPGGELFF.

The gene calls are TRBV5-1 and TRBJ2-1; TRBD1 or TRBD2 may be the D gene (5 bases each). V was clipped by 4 bases and J by 1 base, with 15 bases between them. The CDR3 loop spans 16 amino acids. Germline CDR1 and CDR2: SGHRS and YFSETQ. The CDR3 coding sequence is TGCGCCAGCAGCCGGACCGGGACCGTATCCTACAATGAGCAGTTCTTC. Amino acids: CASSRTGTVSYNEQFF.

The J gene is TRBJ2-7, the V gene TRBV9, with TRBD1 matching over 8 bases. Germline values: CDR1 SGDLS, CDR2 YYNGEE. This CDR3 has 15 residues. V was pared by 4 bases and J by 3 bases, with 9 bases of the junction left unmatched. CDR3 in DNA: TGTGCCAGCAGCAAGACTCAGGGGGCGATCTACGAGCAGTACTTC. This encodes CASSKTQGAIYEQYF.

CDR3 region: CASGVDLHDITEAFF. CDR3 DNA sequence: TGTGCTAGTGGTGTCGACCTACACGACATCACTGAAGCTTTCTTT. The chain recombines TRBV12-5 with TRBJ1-1; the D is unclear. The CDR3 extends over 15 amino acids. Trimming pared 5 bases from V and 4 bases from J, leaving 17 bases between. Germline-derived CDR1 and CDR2 are LGHNT and FRNRAP.

V gene TRBV9 combines with J gene TRBJ1-2; D might be TRBD1 (6 bases). V was clipped by 4 bases and J by 7 bases, with 26 bases between them. The CDR3 has 17 amino acids. CDR1 SGDLS and CDR2 YYNGEE come from the germline V gene. For the CDR3, the DNA is TGTGCCAGCAGCCCTCAAGGGACATCCGATTGGGGACGTGGCTACACCTTC. Its translation: CASSPQGTSDWGRGYTF.

This clone was detected once. The rearrangement uses TRBV5-1 and TRBJ2-7; 10 bases are a match to TRBD1. The CDR3 has 15 amino acids. Per germline, CDR1 SGHRS and CDR2 YFSETQ. The J segment lost 6 bases and the V segment lost 4 bases, leaving 10 bases of the junction unmatched. CDR3 in DNA: TGCGCCAGCAGCCTAACCGGGACAGGGGTAGCCGAGCAGTACTTC. Protein: CASSLTGTGVAEQYF.

The rearrangement links TRBV5-1 to TRBJ2-1; TRBD2 matches 7 bases. The CDR3 has 16 residues. The V gene's germline CDR1 is SGHRS and CDR2 YFSETQ. Trimming removed 4 bases from V and 10 bases from J; junction bases left unmatched: 17. The CDR3 is CASSPHLAGLVREQFF. CDR3 nucleotides: TGCGCCAGCAGCCCTCACTTAGCGGGTTTAGTAAGGGAGCAGTTCTTC.

The chain is built from TRBV7-9 and TRBJ1-1; unclear D gene. The CDR3 spans 15 residues. CDR1 and CDR2 from the germline V gene are SEHNR and FQNEAQ (reference sequence). V lost 3 bases and J lost 1, with 12 bases in between. The CDR3 region has the DNA TGTGCCAGCAGCTTCGGACGGTGGGCGAACACTGAAGCTTTCTTT. Translating gives CASSFGRWANTEAFF.

The gene calls are TRBV5-8 and TRBJ2-1; D is perhaps TRBD2 (5 bases). The CDR3 is 12 residues long. Germline CDR1 and CDR2: SGHTS and YDEGEE. With 0 bases removed from V and 10 bases from J, the gap between germline ends came to 8 bases. The CDR3 loop reads CASSLDRGEQFF. DNA for the CDR3: TGTGCCAGCAGCTTGGACCGCGGGGAGCAGTTCTTC. The full variable domain, with the rest looked up from reference TRBV5-8 and TRBJ2-1, is EAGVTQSPTHLIKTRGQQATLRCSPISGHTSVYWYQQALGLGLQFLLWYDEGEERNRGNFPPRFSGRQFPNYSSELNVNALELEDSALYLCASSLDRGEQFFGPGTRLTVL.

The V and J genes are TRBV30 and TRBJ1-1; D is ambiguous. V was pared by 2 bases and J by 6 bases, with 13 bases between. Germline-derived CDR1 and CDR2 are GTSNPN and SVGIG (reference sequence). The CDR3 has 13 amino acids. The CDR3 here is CAWSSMTKSEAFF. CDR3 DNA sequence: TGTGCCTGGAGTTCCATGACTAAATCTGAAGCTTTCTTT.

V usage is TRBV6-1 and J usage is TRBJ2-2, with no clear D. Germline-derived CDR1 and CDR2 are MNHNS and SASEGT. Between the trimmed V and J ends, which lost 1 base and 6 bases, there was a span of 15 bases. The CDR3 consists of 16 residues. CDR3 region: CASSEDARGESGELFF. The DNA of the CDR3 is TGTGCCAGCAGTGAAGACGCGAGAGGAGAGTCCGGGGAGCTGTTTTTT.

The genes are TRBV2 and TRBJ2-1; 9 positions match TRBD2. The germline V gene has CDR1 SNHLY and CDR2 FYNNEI. The CDR3 has 19 residues. J was trimmed by 4 bases and V by 0 bases; bases with no gene match: 13. The CDR3 loop is CASSEAARGGTFPYNEQFF. The DNA of the CDR3 is TGTGCCAGCAGTGAAGCGGCGCGGGGGGGTACCTTTCCGTACAATGAGCAGTTCTTC.

This rearrangement joins TRBV6-2 or TRBV6-3 to TRBJ2-2, with 10 bases that match TRBD1. V shed 4 bases, J shed 5 bases, and the junction held 4 bases outside the gene matches. The CDR3 spans 15 residues. Looked up from germline, CDR1 is MNHEY and CDR2 is SVGEGT. CDR3 protein: CASSFDRGHTGELFF. The CDR3 nucleotides read TGTGCCAGCAGTTTTGACAGGGGGCATACCGGGGAGCTGTTTTTT.

This chain joins TRBV4-3 and TRBJ2-3; D call uncertain. This CDR3 spans 12 amino acids. Trimming cost V 0 bases and J 11 bases, with 9 bases left between them. Germline V gene data show CDR1 as LGHNA and CDR2 as YSLEER. The CDR3 spells CASSQEARRQYF. The DNA for the CDR3 is TGCGCCAGCAGCCAAGAGGCAAGAAGGCAGTATTTT.

The V and J genes are TRBV5-1 and TRBJ2-2; weak D call: TRBD1 (6 bases). The V gene's germline CDR1 is SGHRS and CDR2 YFSETQ. CDR3 length: 14 residues. Trimming pared 7 bases from V and 4 bases from J, leaving 14 bases between. CDR3 sequence reads: CASPQTGLTGELFF. As DNA, the CDR3 is TGCGCCAGCCCACAAACAGGGCTCACCGGGGAGCTGTTTTTT.

The rearrangement joins TRBV21-1 to TRBJ2-5; the tabulated D call, TRBD1, remains unverified against the DNA. TRBV21-1 is a pseudogene locus. This CDR3 has 15 residues. Here the CDR3 DNA reads TGTGCCAGCAGCAAAAGGGGTCCGGAACGAGAGACCCAGTACTTC. It encodes CASSKRGPERETQYF.

The rearrangement joins TRBV4-1 to TRBJ2-1; the match to TRBD1 covers 8 bases. After removal of 0 bases from V and 3 bases from J, the junction contained 13 bases not matched to a gene. Looked up from germline, CDR1 is MGHRA and CDR2 is YSYEKL. The CDR3 has 19 residues. The CDR3 loop reads CASSQEHYEDRAYYNEQFF. CDR3 nucleotide sequence: TGCGCCAGCAGCCAAGAACACTACGAGGACAGGGCTTACTACAATGAGCAGTTCTTC.

The rearrangement joins TRBV30 to TRBJ1-4, with 8 bases lining up with TRBD1. The junction had 3 bases not matched to a gene; V was cut back by 5 bases and J by 4 bases. Germline lookup yields CDR1 GTSNPN and CDR2 SVGIG (reference sequence). The CDR3 runs 13 residues. The CDR3 protein is CAWATGGNEKLFF. Here the CDR3 DNA reads TGTGCCTGGGCTACAGGGGGTAATGAAAAACTGTTTTTT. The full variable domain, its missing parts supplied by reference TRBV30 and TRBJ1-4, is SQTIHQWPATLVQPVGSPLSLECTVEGTSNPNLYWYRQAAGRGLQLLFYSVGIGQISSEVPQNLSASRPQDRQFILSSKKLLLSDSGFYLCAWATGGNEKLFFGSGTQLSVL.

The table lists this clone with a count of one. This rearrangement joins TRBV29-1 to TRBJ1-1; D gene uncertain. The CDR3 spans 14 residues. The V gene lost 5 bases and the J gene lost 3 bases, with 16 bases spanning the gap. Looked up from germline, CDR1 is SQVTM and CDR2 is ANQGSEA. CDR3: CSVQSRGGDTEAFF. CDR3 nucleotide sequence: TGCAGCGTTCAGAGCAGAGGAGGTGACACTGAAGCTTTCTTT.

The V gene is TRBV6-2 or TRBV6-3, the J gene TRBJ2-7, with 7 bases identical to TRBD1. Per the germline V gene, CDR1 is MNHEY and CDR2 is SVGEGT. The V segment lost 5 bases and the J segment 0 bases; nucleotides outside the gene matches: 7. The length of the CDR3 is 15 residues. CDR3 in amino acids: CASSRGQVVSYEQYV. CDR3 sequence (DNA): TGTGCCAGCAGTCGAGGACAGGTGGTCTCCTACGAGCAGTACGTC.

This clone was seen once. The chain has TRBV10-3 and TRBJ2-7; D gene uncertain. The V and J ends lost 1 base and 6 bases respectively, with 13 bases between them. The CDR3 runs 14 residues. The germline gives CDR1 ENHRY, CDR2 SYGVKD. The CDR3 bases are TGTGCCATCAGTGAGTACGGTTCATCGGGCGAGCAGTACTTC. This sequence encodes CAISEYGSSGEQYF.

The rearrangement joins TRBV30 to TRBJ1-1; 7 bases align to TRBD1. From germline, CDR1 is GTSNPN and CDR2 SVGIG (reference sequence). This CDR3 is 17 amino acids long. Unmatched junction bases numbered 15, after V lost 1 base and J lost 4 bases. The CDR3, as DNA: TGTGCCTGGAGTGGAAAGGGGGCGATAAGGAGGGGCACTGAAGCTTTCTTT. It encodes CAWSGKGAIRRGTEAFF.

The chain joins TRBV6-6 to TRBJ1-1; D is perhaps TRBD1 (5 bases). V lost 4 bases to trimming and J lost 2 bases, with 17 bases between them. This CDR3 region has 16 residues. The germline gives CDR1 MNHNY, CDR2 SVGAGI (reference sequence). CDR3 nucleotides: TGTGCCAGCAGTTCCGGACACCTACGATATAACACTGAAGCTTTCTTT. Amino acids: CASSSGHLRYNTEAFF.

J is TRBJ2-3 and V is TRBV2; D is ambiguous. The CDR3 totals 15 residues. The V gene lost 1 base and the J gene lost 0 bases, with 8 bases spanning the gap. The germline V gene encodes CDR1 SNHLY and CDR2 FYNNEI. The CDR3 region has the DNA TGTGCCAGCAGTGAAGGGGTTCAGAGCACAGATACGCAGTATTTT. Translated, it gives CASSEGVQSTDTQYF.

The chain has TRBV19 and TRBJ2-7; a possible D gene is TRBD2 (7 bases). The CDR3 has 15 amino acids. The V end lost 3 bases, the J end lost 2 bases, and 14 bases lay between the germline ends. In germline, CDR1 is LNHDA, CDR2 SQIVND (reference sequence). In nucleotides, the CDR3 is TGTGCCAGTAGTATCGCCGGGGGGCGGGCCTACGAGCAGTACTTC. Translated: CASSIAGGRAYEQYF.

The V gene is TRBV24-1, the J gene TRBJ2-2; tentative D call: TRBD2 (6 bases). The ends were cut back, 3 bases at V and 5 bases at J, with 9 bases in the middle. CDR3 length: 14 amino acids. CDR1 and CDR2 (germline): KGHDR, SFDVKD. The CDR3 nucleotides read TGTGCCACCAGTGATCCCCGGGGGACCGGGGAGCTGTTTTTT. Its translation: CATSDPRGTGELFF.